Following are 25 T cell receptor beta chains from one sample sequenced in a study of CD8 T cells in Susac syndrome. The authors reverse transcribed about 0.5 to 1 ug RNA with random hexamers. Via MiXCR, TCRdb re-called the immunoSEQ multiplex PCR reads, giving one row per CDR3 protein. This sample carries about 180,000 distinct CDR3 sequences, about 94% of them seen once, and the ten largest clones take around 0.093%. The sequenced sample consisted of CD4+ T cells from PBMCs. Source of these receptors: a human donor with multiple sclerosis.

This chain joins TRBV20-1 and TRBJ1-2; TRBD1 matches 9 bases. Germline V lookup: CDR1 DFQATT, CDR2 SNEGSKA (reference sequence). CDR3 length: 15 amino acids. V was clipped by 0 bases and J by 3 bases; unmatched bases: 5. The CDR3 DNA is TGCAGTGCTAGAGATAGGACAGGGGAGGACTATGGCTACACCTTC. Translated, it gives CSARDRTGEDYGYTF.

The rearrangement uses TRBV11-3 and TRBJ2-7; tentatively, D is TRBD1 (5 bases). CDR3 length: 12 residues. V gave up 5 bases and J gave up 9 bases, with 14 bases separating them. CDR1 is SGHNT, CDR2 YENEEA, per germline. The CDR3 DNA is TGTGCCAGCAGCCTCCTAAGGGGCGTGCAGTACTTC. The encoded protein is CASSLLRGVQYF.

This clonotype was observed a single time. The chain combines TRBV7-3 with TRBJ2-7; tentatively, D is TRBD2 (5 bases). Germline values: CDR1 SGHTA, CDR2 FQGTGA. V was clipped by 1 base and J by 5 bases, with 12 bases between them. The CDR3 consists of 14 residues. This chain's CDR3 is CASSLNWVGDEQYF. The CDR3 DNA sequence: TGTGCCAGCAGCTTAAATTGGGTCGGGGACGAGCAGTACTTC.

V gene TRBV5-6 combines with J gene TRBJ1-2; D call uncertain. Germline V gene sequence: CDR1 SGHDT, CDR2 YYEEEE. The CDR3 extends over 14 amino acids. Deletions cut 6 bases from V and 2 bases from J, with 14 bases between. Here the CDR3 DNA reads TGTGCCAGCAATCGTGTCGGTAAAAACTATGGCTACACCTTC. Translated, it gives CASNRVGKNYGYTF.

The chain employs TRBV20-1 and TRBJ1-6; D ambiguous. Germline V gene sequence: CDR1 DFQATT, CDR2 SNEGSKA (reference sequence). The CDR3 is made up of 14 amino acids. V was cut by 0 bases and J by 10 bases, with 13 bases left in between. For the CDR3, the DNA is TGCAGTGCTAGAGATAGCAACCGTGGGTCACCCCTCCACTTT. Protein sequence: CSARDSNRGSPLHF.

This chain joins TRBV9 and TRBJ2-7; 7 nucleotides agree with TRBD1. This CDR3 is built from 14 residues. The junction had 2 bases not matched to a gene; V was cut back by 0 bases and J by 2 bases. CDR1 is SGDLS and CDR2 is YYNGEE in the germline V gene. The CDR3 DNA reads TGTGCCAGCAGCGTAGCGACAGGGACCTACGAGCAGTACTTC. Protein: CASSVATGTYEQYF.

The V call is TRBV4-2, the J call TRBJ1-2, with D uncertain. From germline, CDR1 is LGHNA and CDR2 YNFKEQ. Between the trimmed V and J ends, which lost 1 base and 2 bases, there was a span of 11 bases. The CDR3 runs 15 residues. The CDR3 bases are TGTGCCAGCAGCCAAGTACCAGCTACAAACTATGGCTACACCTTC. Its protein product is CASSQVPATNYGYTF.

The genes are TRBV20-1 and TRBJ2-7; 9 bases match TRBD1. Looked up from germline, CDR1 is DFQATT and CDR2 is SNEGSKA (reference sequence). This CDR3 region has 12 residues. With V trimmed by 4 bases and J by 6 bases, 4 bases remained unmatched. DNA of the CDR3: TGCAGTGCTACCACGACAGGGGGCGAGCAGTACTTC. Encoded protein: CSATTTGGEQYF.

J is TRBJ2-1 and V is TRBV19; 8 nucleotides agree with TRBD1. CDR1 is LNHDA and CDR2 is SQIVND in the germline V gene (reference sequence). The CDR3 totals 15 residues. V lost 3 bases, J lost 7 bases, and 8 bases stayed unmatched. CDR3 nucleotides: TGTGCCAGTAGTATTGTTGGCAGGGGGCGAAATGAGCAGTTCTTC. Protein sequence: CASSIVGRGRNEQFF.

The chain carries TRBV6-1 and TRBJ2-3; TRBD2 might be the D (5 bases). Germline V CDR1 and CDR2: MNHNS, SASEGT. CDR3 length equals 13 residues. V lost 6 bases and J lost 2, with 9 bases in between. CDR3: CASSSGYTDTQYF. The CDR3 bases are TGTGCCAGCAGCAGCGGATACACAGATACGCAGTATTTT.

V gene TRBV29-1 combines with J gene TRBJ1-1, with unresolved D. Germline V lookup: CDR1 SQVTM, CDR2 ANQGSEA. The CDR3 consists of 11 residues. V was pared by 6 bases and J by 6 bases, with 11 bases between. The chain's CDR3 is CSVKGSAEAFF. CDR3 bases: TGCAGCGTGAAGGGATCGGCTGAAGCTTTCTTT.

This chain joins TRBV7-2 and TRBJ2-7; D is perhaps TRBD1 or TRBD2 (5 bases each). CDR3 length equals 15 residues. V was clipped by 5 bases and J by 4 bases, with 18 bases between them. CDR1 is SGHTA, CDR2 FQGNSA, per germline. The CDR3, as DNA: TGTGCCAGCAGCCCTCTCCGGGGCAGGGTTTACGAGCAGTACTTC. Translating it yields CASSPLRGRVYEQYF.

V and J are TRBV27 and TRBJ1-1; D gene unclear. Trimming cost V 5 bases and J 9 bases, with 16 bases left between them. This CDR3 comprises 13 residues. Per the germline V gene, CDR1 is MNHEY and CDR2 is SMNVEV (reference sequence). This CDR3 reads CASSPPAVSKAFF. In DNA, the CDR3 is TGTGCCAGCAGTCCCCCGGCAGTCTCGAAAGCTTTCTTT.

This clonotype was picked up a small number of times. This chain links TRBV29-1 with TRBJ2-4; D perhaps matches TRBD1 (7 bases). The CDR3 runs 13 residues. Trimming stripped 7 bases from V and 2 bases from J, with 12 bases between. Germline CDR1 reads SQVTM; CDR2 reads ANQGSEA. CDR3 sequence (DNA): TGCAGCGCGCGGGACAGATCCAAAAACATTCAGTACTTC. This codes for CSARDRSKNIQYF.

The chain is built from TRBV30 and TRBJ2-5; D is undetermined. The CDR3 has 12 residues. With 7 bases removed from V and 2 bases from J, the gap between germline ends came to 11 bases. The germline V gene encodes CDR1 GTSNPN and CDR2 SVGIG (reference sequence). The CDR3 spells CAFRKGQETQYF. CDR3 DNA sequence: TGTGCCTTCCGTAAGGGACAAGAGACCCAGTACTTC.

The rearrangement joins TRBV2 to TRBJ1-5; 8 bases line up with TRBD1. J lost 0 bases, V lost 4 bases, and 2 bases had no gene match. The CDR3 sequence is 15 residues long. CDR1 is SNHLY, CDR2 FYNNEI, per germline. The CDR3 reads CASSGQGSSNQPQHF. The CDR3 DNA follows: TGTGCCAGCAGTGGACAGGGGAGTAGCAATCAGCCCCAGCATTTT.

The CDR3 is CSARSAGVYNEQFF. CDR3 DNA sequence: TGCAGTGCTAGATCAGCGGGAGTTTACAATGAGCAGTTCTTC. The chain is built from TRBV20-1 and TRBJ2-1; TRBD2 agrees at 8 bases. Germline assignment: CDR1 DFQATT and CDR2 SNEGSKA (reference sequence). Losses at the gene ends were 2 bases for V and 4 bases for J; bases not matched to a gene: 4. CDR3 size: 14 residues.

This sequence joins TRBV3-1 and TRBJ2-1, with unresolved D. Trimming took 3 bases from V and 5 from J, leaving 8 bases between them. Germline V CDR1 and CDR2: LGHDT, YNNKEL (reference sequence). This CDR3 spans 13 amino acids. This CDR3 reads CASSQLQNNEQFF. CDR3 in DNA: TGTGCCAGCAGCCAGCTACAGAACAATGAGCAGTTCTTC.

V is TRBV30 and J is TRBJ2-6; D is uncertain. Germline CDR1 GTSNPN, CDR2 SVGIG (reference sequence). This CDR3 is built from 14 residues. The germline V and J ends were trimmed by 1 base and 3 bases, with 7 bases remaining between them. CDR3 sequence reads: CAWSDSFGANVLTF. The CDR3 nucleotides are TGTGCCTGGAGTGACAGTTTTGGGGCCAACGTCCTGACTTTC.

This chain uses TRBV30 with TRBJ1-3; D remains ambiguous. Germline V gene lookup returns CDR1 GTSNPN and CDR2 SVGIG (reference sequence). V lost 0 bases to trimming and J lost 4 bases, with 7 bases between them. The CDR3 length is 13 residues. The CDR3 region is CAWSVLSGNTIYF. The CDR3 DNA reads TGTGCCTGGAGTGTACTCTCAGGAAACACCATATATTTT.

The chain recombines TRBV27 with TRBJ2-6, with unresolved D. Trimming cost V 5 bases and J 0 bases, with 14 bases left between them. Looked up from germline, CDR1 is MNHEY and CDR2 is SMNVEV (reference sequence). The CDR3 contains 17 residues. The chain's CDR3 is CASSPLDPASGANVLTF. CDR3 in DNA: TGTGCCAGCAGTCCCCTGGACCCCGCCTCTGGGGCCAACGTCCTGACTTTC.

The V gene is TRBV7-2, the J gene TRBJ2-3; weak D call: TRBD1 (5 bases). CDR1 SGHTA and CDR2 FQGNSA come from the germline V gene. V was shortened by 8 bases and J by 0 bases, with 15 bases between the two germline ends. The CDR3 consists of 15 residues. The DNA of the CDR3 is TGTGCCAGCGCAGTAGGGGCACCTAGCACAGATACGCAGTATTTT. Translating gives CASAVGAPSTDTQYF.

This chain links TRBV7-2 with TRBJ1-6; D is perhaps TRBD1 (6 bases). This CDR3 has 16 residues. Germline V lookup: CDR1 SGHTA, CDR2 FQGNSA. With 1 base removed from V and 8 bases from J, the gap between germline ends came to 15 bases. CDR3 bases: TGTGCCAGCAGCTTAGACCGGGGGGCCAAGGATTCACCCCTCCACTTT. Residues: CASSLDRGAKDSPLHF. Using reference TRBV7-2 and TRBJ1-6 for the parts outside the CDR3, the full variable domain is GAGVSQSPSNKVTEKGKDVELRCDPISGHTALYWYRQSLGQGLEFLIYFQGNSAPDKSGLPSDRFSAERTGGSVSTLTIQRTQQEDSAVYLCASSLDRGAKDSPLHFGNGTRLTVT.

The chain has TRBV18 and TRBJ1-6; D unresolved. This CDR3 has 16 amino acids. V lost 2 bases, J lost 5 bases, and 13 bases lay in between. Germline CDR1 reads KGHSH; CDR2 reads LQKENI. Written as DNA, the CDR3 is TGTGCCAGCTCACCAAGAGAGGGATCCCATAATTCACCCCTCCACTTT. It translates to CASSPREGSHNSPLHF.

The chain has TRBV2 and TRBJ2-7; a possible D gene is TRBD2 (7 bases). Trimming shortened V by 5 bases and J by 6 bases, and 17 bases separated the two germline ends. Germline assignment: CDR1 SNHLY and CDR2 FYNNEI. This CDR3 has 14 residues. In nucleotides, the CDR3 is TGTGCCAGCAGTCGAGGGGGGGCGGCCCGCGAGCAGTACTTC. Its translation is CASSRGGAAREQYF.